Described below is a single TCR beta chain sequence and its context. Its antigen is not identified. Relapse was seen in all patients after autologous stem cell transplantation, and brentuximab vedotin exposure was variable. This record belongs to a study of PD-1 blockade in classical Hodgkin lymphoma. This CDR3 has 17 amino acids. Germline CDR1 reads MNHEY; CDR2 reads SMNVEV (reference sequence). V dropped 0 bases and J dropped 4; count of bases not matched to a gene: 7. Study-wide points: Researchers reported that CD4+ TCR diversity, though not CD8+, rose significantly by C4D1. What caused the repertoire differences, perhaps disease activity or prior therapy, remains undefined. At baseline, newly diagnosed patients reportedly showed less TCR diversity than healthy donors.

Libraries were prepared by immunoSEQ multiplex PCR; TCRdb keeps only in-frame clonotypes and omits some of them. The top ten hold about 2.6% of the sample, which has some 84,000 clones, around 90% seen once. Material: peripheral blood mononuclear cells (PBMCs), obtained before the second cycle of nivolumab. The chain is built from TRBV27 and TRBJ2-7; 12 bases fit TRBD2. This TCR was sampled from a human donor with classical Hodgkin lymphoma. In DNA, the CDR3 is TGTGCCAGCAGTTTATCGGGACTAGCGGGTACTTTTTACGAGCAGTACTTC. It yields the protein CASSLSGLAGTFYEQYF.